The 14 T cell receptor beta chains given below trace back to one sample, sequenced in a study of long-term antiretroviral therapy in people with HIV. A v3.0 immunoSEQ assay was performed at survey level. Assay: immunoSEQ multiplex PCR; the TCRdb copy retains only in-frame clones and omits some. The table lists some 15,000 clones, approximately 88% of them singletons. This specimen consisted of unsorted PBMCs, obtained 6.2 years after starting antiretroviral therapy. Receptors were obtained from a man aged 40-49 years with HIV.

Remarks on this clone: Mismatch with germline at one junction end may stem from a read error. The V and J genes are TRBV27 and TRBJ2-2; 10 nucleotides agree with TRBD1. Germline V gene lookup returns CDR1 MNHEY and CDR2 SMNVEV (reference sequence). This CDR3 region has 18 residues. The CDR3 reads CASSYGKTGTGVHRGAVF. For the CDR3, the DNA is TGTGCCAGCAGCTATGGGAAGACAGGGACAGGGGTACACCGGGGAGCTGTTTTT.

This clone appeared once. The chain has TRBV7-3 and TRBJ1-1; perhaps TRBD1 as D (5 bases). V lost 5 bases, J lost 3 bases, and 10 bases lay in between. The CDR3 spans 13 residues. Germline CDR1 is SGHTA and CDR2 is FQGTGA. In DNA form, the CDR3 reads TGTGCCAGCAGCCACGGGGGATACACTGAAGCTTTCTTT. It translates to CASSHGGYTEAFF. Complete variable domain (other parts from reference TRBV7-3 and TRBJ1-1): GAGVSQTPSNKVTEKGKYVELRCDPISGHTALYWYRQSLGQGPEFLIYFQGTGAADDSGLPNDRFFAVRPEGSVSTLKIQRTERGDSAVYLCASSHGGYTEAFFGQGTRLTVV.

V and J are TRBV7-2 and TRBJ2-5; 14 nucleotides agree with TRBD2. The V gene end was trimmed by 4 bases and the J gene end by 4 bases; junction bases not matched to a gene: 8. This CDR3 region has 17 residues. Germline V gene lookup returns CDR1 SGHTA and CDR2 FQGNSA. CDR3 sequence reads: CASSSLPGLAGVETQYF. CDR3 nucleotide sequence: TGTGCCAGCAGCTCGCTTCCGGGACTAGCGGGAGTAGAGACCCAGTACTTC.

The CDR3: CASSLREGREQFF. The CDR3 DNA is TGCGCCAGCAGCTTGCGGGAGGGGAGAGAGCAGTTCTTC. The chain couples TRBV5-1 to TRBJ2-1; 8 bases map to TRBD2. The CDR3 sequence is 13 residues long. Germline V gene lookup returns CDR1 SGHRS and CDR2 YFSETQ. With 1 base clipped from V and 10 bases from J, the junction kept 4 bases outside the gene matches. Drawing the rest from reference TRBV5-1 and TRBJ2-1, the complete variable domain is KAGVTQTPRYLIKTRGQQVTLSCSPISGHRSVSWYQQTPGQGLQFLFEYFSETQRNKGNFPGRFSGRQFSNSRSEMNVSTLELGDSALYLCASSLREGREQFFGPGTRLTVL.

The J gene is TRBJ2-1, the V gene TRBV7-9; D unclear. The CDR3 sequence is 14 residues long. V dropped 1 base and J dropped 4 bases, with 8 bases sitting between them. CDR1 and CDR2 from the germline V gene are SEHNR and FQNEAQ (reference sequence). For the CDR3, the DNA is TGTGCCAGCAGCTTAGGAGGACCATACAATGAGCAGTTCTTC. Protein: CASSLGGPYNEQFF.

This chain uses TRBV7-2 with TRBJ2-2, with 9 bases identical to TRBD2. J gave up 1 base and V 0 bases, and 3 bases lay outside the gene matches. The CDR3 extends over 17 amino acids. CDR1 SGHTA and CDR2 FQGNSA come from the germline V gene. The CDR3 DNA reads TGTGCCAGCAGCTTAGCGCTGACTAGCGGGAACACCGGGGAGCTGTTTTTT. The encoded protein is CASSLALTSGNTGELFF.

This clone has a handful of counts. This sequence joins TRBV19 and TRBJ1-2; weak D call: TRBD1 (5 bases). Looked up from germline, CDR1 is LNHDA and CDR2 is SQIVND (reference sequence). Trimming pared 3 bases from V and 7 bases from J, leaving 12 bases between. The CDR3 has 13 residues. CDR3 nucleotides: TGTGCCAGTAGTATGGGGGTATCAAGTGGCTACACCTTC. It yields the protein CASSMGVSSGYTF.

The chain employs TRBV5-1 and TRBJ2-7; 9 nucleotides line up with TRBD2. Germline V CDR1 and CDR2: SGHRS, YFSETQ. V dropped 3 bases and J dropped 2; count of bases not matched to a gene: 6. The CDR3 is 15 residues long. Here the CDR3 DNA reads TGCGCCAGCAGCTCGCTAGGCGGGAGGGCCTACGAGCAGTACTTC. Protein: CASSSLGGRAYEQYF.

V gene TRBV30 combines with J gene TRBJ1-6, with 7 bases fitting TRBD1. This CDR3 region has 14 residues. Germline trimming cut 4 bases from V and 10 bases from J; bases unmatched to any gene: 10. Per germline, CDR1 GTSNPN and CDR2 SVGIG (reference sequence). The CDR3 DNA follows: TGTGCCTGGACTGCGGCAGGGGGGTTGTCACCCCTCCACTTT. Residues: CAWTAAGGLSPLHF.

J is TRBJ1-3 and V is TRBV27; D is uncertain. The CDR3 has 13 amino acids. The V and J ends lost 10 bases and 0 bases respectively, with 10 bases between them. The germline CDR1 and CDR2 sequences are MNHEY and SMNVEV (reference sequence). The CDR3 bases are TGTGCCATTACAACTATCTCTGGAAACACCATATATTTT. Translating it yields CAITTISGNTIYF.

The chain couples TRBV9 to TRBJ2-4, with D perhaps TRBD2 (7 bases). The CDR3 is 15 amino acids. From germline, CDR1 is SGDLS and CDR2 YYNGEE. V dropped 0 bases and J dropped 8 bases, with 15 bases sitting between them. CDR3 DNA sequence: TGTGCCAGCAGCGTAGAGACTAGCAGGACAGACATTCAGTACTTC. Translation: CASSVETSRTDIQYF. The full variable domain, with the rest looked up from reference TRBV9 and TRBJ2-4, is DSGVTQTPKHLITATGQRVTLRCSPRSGDLSVYWYQQSLDQGLQFLIQYYNGEERAKGNILERFSAQQFPDLHSELNLSSLELGDSALYFCASSVETSRTDIQYFGAGTRLSVL.

The chain links TRBV7-3 to TRBJ2-2; D gene ambiguous. The CDR3 contains 13 residues. V was clipped by 6 bases and J by 2 bases, with 7 bases between them. Per germline, CDR1 SGHTA and CDR2 FQGTGA. The CDR3 region is CASSDPNTGELFF. In DNA, the CDR3 is TGTGCCAGCAGTGACCCAAACACCGGGGAGCTGTTTTTT.

The chain recombines TRBV5-1 with TRBJ2-1; TRBD2 might be the D (5 bases). The CDR3 has 15 amino acids. From germline, CDR1 is SGHRS and CDR2 YFSETQ. V lost 4 bases and J lost 0, with 11 bases in between. The CDR3 DNA reads TGCGCCAGCAGCCCGCCGGGGAGCTCCTACAATGAGCAGTTCTTC. It encodes CASSPPGSSYNEQFF.

J is TRBJ2-5 and V is TRBV7-3; 7 bases fit TRBD1. CDR3 length: 15 amino acids. V lost 1 base and J lost 5; bases outside the gene matches: 7. CDR1 and CDR2 (germline): SGHTA, FQGTGA. The CDR3 sequence is CASSLRAQGWETQYF. The DNA of the CDR3 is TGTGCCAGCAGCTTAAGGGCACAGGGGTGGGAGACCCAGTACTTC. The complete variable domain, with remaining parts taken from reference TRBV7-3 and TRBJ2-5, reads GAGVSQTPSNKVTEKGKYVELRCDPISGHTALYWYRQSLGQGPEFLIYFQGTGAADDSGLPNDRFFAVRPEGSVSTLKIQRTERGDSAVYLCASSLRAQGWETQYFGPGTRLLVL.